These 16 T cell receptor beta chains originate from one sample sequenced in a study of read filtering for tumor transcriptome and immune sequencing. This library used about 360 ng RNA and molecular barcoded adaptors spanning alpha/delta and beta/gamma chains. TCRdb called the reads again in MiXCR, with one record for every CDR3 protein. The table includes around 26,000 distinct CDR3 sequences, roughly an eighth detected once. The sequenced material came from a population of CD138-negative cells sorted from bone marrow. The receptors come from a donor aged 40 or over with multiple myeloma.

The CDR3: CASSLSRPGGLVNTEAFF. CDR3 DNA sequence: TGTGCCAGCAGCTTGTCGAGGCCAGGGGGCCTTGTGAACACTGAAGCTTTCTTT. V is TRBV7-8 and J is TRBJ1-1, with 8 bases lining up with TRBD1. CDR3 size: 18 residues. Germline-derived CDR1 and CDR2 are SGHVS and FQNEAQ. V dropped 3 bases and J dropped 0; count of bases not matched to a gene: 12.

In its sample, this clonotype was seen many times. The V and J genes are TRBV3-1 and TRBJ2-1; 8 bases are shared with TRBD1. The CDR3 contains 15 residues. From germline, CDR1 is LGHDT and CDR2 YNNKEL (reference sequence). With V trimmed by 3 bases and J by 4 bases, 5 bases remained unmatched. The CDR3 region is CASSQADREYNEQFF. CDR3 nucleotides: TGTGCCAGCAGCCAGGCGGACAGGGAGTACAATGAGCAGTTCTTC.

In its sample, this clonotype is large. The chain uses TRBV20-1 and TRBJ2-7, with D hard to call. The CDR3 contains 12 residues. The germline CDR1 and CDR2 sequences are DFQATT and SNEGSKA (reference sequence). The V end lost 0 bases, the J end lost 5 bases, and 8 bases lay between the germline ends. CDR3 loop: CSARDLWNEQYF. The CDR3 coding sequence is TGCAGTGCTAGAGATCTCTGGAACGAGCAGTACTTC.

This clonotype was seen only a few times. This may be a read error, as it is one base from a much larger clone. The chain carries TRBV11-3 and TRBJ1-1; unclear D gene. CDR3 size: 13 residues. V lost 1 base and J lost 6, with 9 bases in between. Germline CDR1 and CDR2: SGHNT and YENEEA. CDR3 nucleotides: TGTGCCAGCAGCTTAGTTCCATACGCTGAAGCTTTCTTT. Its translation is CASSLVPYAEAFF.

This clonotype was seen a single time. The chain is built from TRBV12-3 or TRBV12-4 and TRBJ2-7; D perhaps matches TRBD1 (7 bases). The CDR3 extends over 13 amino acids. V dropped 4 bases and J dropped 4 bases, with 11 bases sitting between them. CDR3 in amino acids: CASSSGGIYEQYF. CDR3 bases: TGTGCCAGCAGTTCAGGGGGGATTTACGAGCAGTACTTC.

This clonotype occurred a few times. It differs at one base from a far larger clone, so likely a read error. The chain is built from TRBV6-6 and TRBJ2-7; 10 bases line up with TRBD1. In germline, CDR1 is MNHNY, CDR2 SVGAGI (reference sequence). CDR3 length equals 18 residues. DNA for the CDR3: TGTGCCAGCTGTTACTCGGGACAGGGGAGAACCCTTGACCACGAGCAGTACTTC. Amino acids: CASCYSGQGRTLDHEQYF.

This clonotype was seen at least ten times. This chain joins TRBV20-1 and TRBJ2-7; D is unclear. V lost 2 bases and J lost 0, with 5 bases in between. CDR3 length equals 12 residues. The germline V gene has CDR1 DFQATT and CDR2 SNEGSKA (reference sequence). Here the CDR3 reads CSARWTSYEQYF. The DNA of the CDR3 is TGCAGTGCTAGATGGACCTCCTACGAGCAGTACTTC.

This clonotype was observed at least ten times. CDR3 nucleotides: TGTGCCACCAGCTACAGGGGGTTATTGGACACCGGGGAGCTGTTTTTT. This gives the protein CATSYRGLLDTGELFF. The chain uses TRBV15 and TRBJ2-2, with TRBD1 matching over 8 bases. Germline-derived CDR1 and CDR2 are LNHNV and YYDKDF (reference sequence). The CDR3 totals 16 residues. With 5 bases clipped from V and 3 bases from J, the junction kept 8 bases outside the gene matches.

This clonotype was counted many times. The chain combines TRBV29-1 with TRBJ2-5, with D possibly being TRBD1 (6 bases). Germline CDR1 is SQVTM and CDR2 is ANQGSEA. CDR3 length equals 14 residues. Trimming removed 6 bases from V and 2 bases from J, with 16 bases in between. The CDR3 region has the DNA TGCAGCGTCAGAGGGACACCCGTGCAAGAGACCCAGTACTTC. It encodes CSVRGTPVQETQYF.

This clonotype was seen many times. The V call is TRBV6-5, the J call TRBJ1-5; TRBD1 is a possible D gene (5 bases). The length of the CDR3 is 15 residues. Trimming shortened V by 5 bases and J by 4 bases, and 15 bases separated the two germline ends. Germline V gives CDR1 MNHEY, CDR2 SVGAGI. The CDR3 loop reads CASSPLLGENQPQHF. The CDR3 coding sequence is TGTGCCAGCAGTCCCCTCTTGGGGGAAAATCAGCCCCAGCATTTT.

The V and J genes are TRBV5-1 and TRBJ2-7; 7 bases align to TRBD2. J was trimmed by 3 bases and V by 4 bases; bases with no gene match: 10. Germline lookup yields CDR1 SGHRS and CDR2 YFSETQ. This CDR3 has 15 amino acids. CDR3 residues: CASSQAGGSGYEQYF. In DNA, the CDR3 is TGCGCCAGCAGCCAGGCCGGCGGGAGCGGCTACGAGCAGTACTTC.

Many counts were recorded for this clonotype. V usage is TRBV24-1 and J usage is TRBJ2-5; D ambiguous. V lost 6 bases and J lost 1, with 8 bases in between. The CDR3 runs to 13 residues. In germline, CDR1 is KGHDR, CDR2 SFDVKD. The CDR3 spells CATSPGIQETQYF. CDR3 coding DNA: TGTGCCACCAGTCCCGGAATCCAAGAGACCCAGTACTTC.

Many counts were recorded for this clonotype. The gene calls are TRBV18 and TRBJ2-2; maybe TRBD2 (6 bases). The CDR3 is 14 residues long. The germline V gene encodes CDR1 KGHSH and CDR2 LQKENI. Deletions cut 6 bases from V and 2 bases from J, with 10 bases between. The CDR3 DNA sequence: TGTGCCAGCTCCCGACTAGAAAACACCGGGGAGCTGTTTTTT. Protein sequence: CASSRLENTGELFF.

This clonotype was observed many times. The chain combines TRBV3-1 with TRBJ2-2, with TRBD2 identical over 8 bases. Germline V gene data show CDR1 as LGHDT and CDR2 as YNNKEL (reference sequence). The J segment lost 7 bases and the V segment lost 6 bases, leaving 13 bases of the junction unmatched. This CDR3 has 16 amino acids. CDR3 nucleotides: TGTGCCAGCAGTCTACAGGGAGCGGGAGACCACGGGGAGCTGTTTTTT. It translates to CASSLQGAGDHGELFF.

This clonotype was counted many times. The chain combines TRBV5-1 with TRBJ1-2; D is perhaps TRBD1 (6 bases). V gave up 2 bases and J gave up 6 bases, with 23 bases separating them. From germline, CDR1 is SGHRS and CDR2 YFSETQ. The CDR3 has 17 residues. CDR3 in amino acids: CASSFLILTGLIDGYTF. The CDR3 coding sequence is TGCGCCAGCAGCTTCCTAATTTTGACAGGATTAATTGATGGCTACACCTTC.

V usage is TRBV5-1 and J usage is TRBJ2-3, with TRBD2 matching 8 bases. Germline values: CDR1 SGHRS, CDR2 YFSETQ. V shed 0 bases and J 2 bases; nucleotides not matched to a gene: 2. The CDR3 contains 15 residues. CDR3 loop: CASSLAGRATDTQYF. CDR3 bases: TGCGCCAGCAGCTTGGCCGGGAGGGCCACAGATACGCAGTATTTT.